The 32 T cell receptor beta chains below all came from one sample that was sequenced in a study of shared clonotypes between healthy human individuals. Produced via immunoSEQ multiplex PCR; TCRdb's table is partial and in-frame only. The sample shows fewer than 2.5 million clones, approximately 94% of them seen only once. The specimen sequenced was naive CD4+ T cells from PBMCs. The subset: CD45RA+ positively selected. These TCRs come from a man in his late teens or twenties in good health. Some clones in this sample may be carry-over from other donors' samples.

CDR3 in DNA: TGCAGCGTTGAAGAACGGAGGGCCGGGACTAACTATGGCTACACCTTC. Translation gives CSVEERRAGTNYGYTF. This chain connects TRBV29-1 to TRBJ1-2; D gene uncertain. V lost 0 bases, J lost 0 bases, and 14 bases lay in between. Germline loops: CDR1 SQVTM, CDR2 ANQGSEA. The CDR3 sequence is 16 residues long.

The chain employs TRBV28 and TRBJ2-7, with unresolved D. Trimming removed 1 base at V and 7 bases at J, with 8 bases between. Germline CDR1 and CDR2: MDHEN and SYDVKM. CDR3 size: 12 residues. CDR3 DNA sequence: TGTGCCAGCAGTTTATACCAATTAGAGCAGTACTTC. This translates into CASSLYQLEQYF.

This clone was recorded only once. The gene calls are TRBV4-1 and TRBJ2-5; TRBD2 matches at 9 bases. This CDR3 is 13 amino acids long. The germline gives CDR1 MGHRA, CDR2 YSYEKL. The V gene end was trimmed by 0 bases and the J gene end by 8 bases; junction bases not matched to a gene: 1. CDR3 amino acids: CASSQDSGSTQYF. The CDR3 region has the DNA TGCGCCAGCAGCCAAGATAGCGGGAGCACCCAGTACTTC.

This rearrangement joins TRBV28 to TRBJ2-1; D is unresolved. Between the trimmed V and J ends, which lost 5 bases and 5 bases, there was a span of 13 bases. There are 14 residues in the CDR3. Germline V gives CDR1 MDHEN, CDR2 SYDVKM. In nucleotides, the CDR3 is TGTGCCAGCAGTGGTATACAGTCGCACAATGAGCAGTTCTTC. The encoded protein is CASSGIQSHNEQFF. The full variable domain, with the rest looked up from reference TRBV28 and TRBJ2-1, is DVKVTQSSRYLVKRTGEKVFLECVQDMDHENMFWYRQDPGLGLRLIYFSYDVKMKEKGDIPEGYSVSREKKERFSLILESASTNQTSMYLCASSGIQSHNEQFFGPGTRLTVL.

The chain recombines TRBV5-1 with TRBJ2-2; 9 nucleotides agree with TRBD1. V lost 1 base, J lost 5 bases, and 3 bases stayed unmatched. The CDR3 consists of 15 residues. Germline V gives CDR1 SGHRS, CDR2 YFSETQ. The CDR3 reads CASSLIGTGTGELFF. The CDR3 DNA is TGCGCCAGCAGCTTGATTGGGACAGGGACCGGGGAGCTGTTTTTT.

Concerning this clone: An end of the junction differs from the germline gene, which may be a read error. The genes are TRBV30 and TRBJ1-3; no clear D gene. The CDR3 is 13 amino acids. Per germline, CDR1 GTSNPN and CDR2 SVGIG (reference sequence). CDR3 region: CAWSGVAGNTIYF. DNA for the CDR3: TGTGCCTGGAGTGGGGTTGCTGGGAACACCATATATTTT.

The CDR3 reads CASSLLGESYNEQFF. The CDR3 coding sequence is TGTGCCAGCAGCTTACTCGGAGAGTCCTACAATGAGCAGTTCTTC. The chain carries TRBV7-3 and TRBJ2-1; D remains ambiguous. Per the germline V gene, CDR1 is SGHTA and CDR2 is FQGTGA. The V gene lost 2 bases and the J gene lost 1 base, with 9 bases spanning the gap. The CDR3 sequence is 15 residues long.

The chain carries TRBV4-3 and TRBJ1-6; 9 bases align to TRBD1. V lost 1 base to trimming and J lost 10 bases; unmatched junction nucleotides: 5. The CDR3 extends over 15 amino acids. Germline V gene data show CDR1 as LGHNA and CDR2 as YSLEER. In DNA form, the CDR3 reads TGCGCCAGCAGCCAAGGAGGGACAGGGTGGTCACCCCTCCACTTT. Translation: CASSQGGTGWSPLHF.

The genes are TRBV27 and TRBJ1-2; D is unclear. Germline lookup yields CDR1 MNHEY and CDR2 SMNVEV (reference sequence). This CDR3 has 13 residues. The V end was cut by 5 bases, the J end by 6 bases, with 13 bases between. The CDR3 sequence is CASSPAGLNGYTF. CDR3 nucleotides: TGTGCCAGCAGTCCCGCCGGCCTAAATGGCTACACCTTC.

The chain uses TRBV6-4 and TRBJ1-5; D is unclear. The CDR3 length is 13 residues. Germline V gives CDR1 MRHNA, CDR2 SNTAGT. Trimming took off 2 bases at V and 13 bases at J, with 15 bases between the two ends. The CDR3 is CASSDPASGQQHF. The CDR3 nucleotides read TGTGCCAGCAGTGACCCCGCTAGCGGTCAACAGCATTTT.

The genes are TRBV5-4 and TRBJ2-3; D remains unclear. Germline V CDR1 and CDR2: SGHNT, YYREEE (reference sequence). The V end was cut by 1 base, the J end by 3 bases, with 9 bases between. The CDR3 length is 14 residues. This CDR3 reads CASSLYSGTDTQYF. For the CDR3, the DNA is TGTGCCAGCAGCTTGTATAGTGGGACAGATACGCAGTATTTT.

V gene TRBV28 combines with J gene TRBJ1-2, with 7 bases matching TRBD1. The length of the CDR3 is 16 residues. Germline V gene data show CDR1 as MDHEN and CDR2 as SYDVKM. With V trimmed by 4 bases and J by 0 bases, 8 bases remained unmatched. In DNA form, the CDR3 reads TGTGCCAGCAGTTCCCCGGGGACAGTGACTAACTATGGCTACACCTTC. Amino acids: CASSSPGTVTNYGYTF.

The chain uses TRBV5-4 and TRBJ1-3, with a possible D match to TRBD1 (5 bases). V was cut by 0 bases and J by 6 bases, with 16 bases left in between. CDR1 is SGHNT and CDR2 is YYREEE in the germline V gene (reference sequence). CDR3 length: 16 amino acids. Written as DNA, the CDR3 is TGTGCCAGCAGCTTGGACGGTACAGGCGGTGTAAACACCATATATTTT. This sequence encodes CASSLDGTGGVNTIYF.

The chain couples TRBV4-2 to TRBJ2-1; 9 bases are shared with TRBD2. In germline, CDR1 is LGHNA, CDR2 YNFKEQ. The CDR3 sequence is 17 residues long. The trim removed 2 bases at V and 8 bases at J, leaving 13 bases unmatched. CDR3 in DNA: TGTGCCAGCAGCCAACCTATAGGCGGGAGGGAGGGCCATGAGCAGTTCTTC. Amino acid sequence: CASSQPIGGREGHEQFF.

The chain links TRBV18 to TRBJ2-5; no firm D call. Per the germline V gene, CDR1 is KGHSH and CDR2 is LQKENI. V gave up 3 bases and J gave up 1 base, with 12 bases separating them. This CDR3 comprises 15 residues. The CDR3 DNA reads as TGTGCCAGCTCACCCTCCCAGATGCTCCAAGAGACCCAGTACTTC. As protein: CASSPSQMLQETQYF.

The chain uses TRBV20-1 and TRBJ2-5; D uncertain. The germline gives CDR1 DFQATT, CDR2 SNEGSKA (reference sequence). The CDR3 is 11 residues long. The CDR3 loop is CGRSRGETQYF. Here the CDR3 DNA reads TGCGGACGGTCGCGTGGAGAGACCCAGTACTTC.

V usage is TRBV6-5 and J usage is TRBJ1-5; no clear D. CDR1 and CDR2 from the germline V gene are MNHEY and SVGAGI. CDR3 size: 13 residues. Trimming left V 5 bases short and J 3 bases short, with 8 bases between. The DNA of the CDR3 is TGTGCCAGCAGTATCAGTGCCAATCAGCCCCAGCATTTT. Amino acid sequence: CASSISANQPQHF.

This clone came up a few times. The chain links TRBV13 to TRBJ1-1, with a weak D call TRBD1 (6 bases). Trimming took off 3 bases at V and 6 bases at J, with 14 bases between the two ends. The CDR3 runs 14 residues. Germline V gives CDR1 PRHDT, CDR2 FYEKMQ (reference sequence). The DNA of the CDR3 is TGTGCCAGCAGCTTGGGACAAGCCGACTCTGAAGCTTTCTTT. Protein: CASSLGQADSEAFF.

As concerns this clone: Other DNA sequences in this sample translate to the same CDR3. This chain uses TRBV19 with TRBJ2-5, with D maybe TRBD1 (6 bases). Germline V gives CDR1 LNHDA, CDR2 SQIVND (reference sequence). Trimming took off 2 bases at V and 4 bases at J, with 11 bases between the two ends. CDR3 size: 14 residues. The CDR3 loop is CASSINRVGETQYF. The CDR3 DNA reads TGTGCCAGTAGTATAAACAGGGTGGGAGAGACCCAGTACTTC.

The chain joins TRBV7-2 to TRBJ2-5, with 8 bases fitting TRBD1. With 8 bases clipped from V and 5 bases from J, the junction kept 7 bases outside the gene matches. The CDR3 extends over 13 amino acids. CDR1 and CDR2 from the germline V gene are SGHTA and FQGNSA. CDR3 loop: CASVLTGVETQYF. The CDR3 DNA reads TGTGCCAGCGTGCTGACAGGGGTGGAGACCCAGTACTTC.

This chain connects TRBV19 to TRBJ1-2; no firm D call. Germline CDR1 is LNHDA and CDR2 is SQIVND (reference sequence). The CDR3 has 14 amino acids. Trimming shortened V by 10 bases and J by 5 bases, and 20 bases separated the two germline ends. CDR3 nucleotide sequence: TGTGCCACCCAAGTGGCGGGATCGGGGTATGGCTACACCTTC. It codes for CATQVAGSGYGYTF.

CDR3 protein: CASSRRGAATHEQFF. For the CDR3, the DNA is TGTGCCAGCAGCCGCCGGGGGGCAGCGACACATGAGCAGTTCTTC. The chain uses TRBV7-2 and TRBJ2-1, with D tentatively TRBD2 (7 bases). The V end lost 5 bases, the J end lost 8 bases, and 19 bases lay between the germline ends. This CDR3 contains 15 residues. Per germline, CDR1 SGHTA and CDR2 FQGNSA.

This chain links TRBV6-1 with TRBJ2-3; D call uncertain. CDR3 length equals 12 residues. V was shortened by 7 bases and J by 7 bases, with 12 bases between the two germline ends. Germline loops: CDR1 MNHNS, CDR2 SASEGT. The DNA of the CDR3 is TGTGCCAGCACCAGCGCCAGACATACGCAGTATTTT. It specifies CASTSARHTQYF.

The chain has TRBV25-1 and TRBJ1-5, with TRBD1 identical over 7 bases. This CDR3 has 14 residues. Germline loops: CDR1 MGHDK, CDR2 SYGVNS. After removal of 5 bases from V and 2 bases from J, the junction contained 3 bases not matched to a gene. CDR3 amino acids: CASSPRGGNQPQHF. The CDR3 region has the DNA TGTGCCAGCAGTCCCAGGGGGGGCAATCAGCCCCAGCATTTT. The full variable domain, rest sourced from reference TRBV25-1 and TRBJ1-5, is EADIYQTPRYLVIGTGKKITLECSQTMGHDKMYWYQQDPGMELHLIHYSYGVNSTEKGDLSSESTVSRIRTEHFPLTLESARPSHTSQYLCASSPRGGNQPQHFGDGTRLSIL.

The chain uses TRBV5-5 and TRBJ1-1; D is undetermined. The CDR3 loop spans 12 amino acids. The germline V and J ends were trimmed by 4 bases and 4 bases, with 8 bases remaining between them. Germline V lookup: CDR1 SGHKS, CDR2 YYEKEE (reference sequence). The CDR3 DNA reads as TGTGCCAGCAGCGCTATTGTCACTGAAGCTTTCTTT. This sequence encodes CASSAIVTEAFF.

V gene TRBV5-4 combines with J gene TRBJ1-2; 7 bases align to TRBD1. Germline trimming cut 0 bases from V and 3 bases from J; bases unmatched to any gene: 14. This CDR3 is built from 18 residues. Germline CDR1 reads SGHNT; CDR2 reads YYREEE (reference sequence). The CDR3 region has the DNA TGTGCCAGCAGCTTGGGGTGGGGCAGACAGGGATCGGACTATGGCTACACCTTC. This codes for CASSLGWGRQGSDYGYTF.

DNA of the CDR3: TGTGCCAGCACCCCTCCCGGGGAGCTTAGGGCTTTCTTT. This sequence encodes CASTPPGELRAFF. The chain has TRBV6-5 and TRBJ1-1; D gene ambiguous. This CDR3 has 13 residues. V shed 7 bases and J shed 11 bases, with 20 bases lying between them. CDR1 MNHEY and CDR2 SVGAGI come from the germline V gene.

This chain links TRBV29-1 with TRBJ2-7; TRBD1 agrees at 8 bases. The CDR3 runs 13 residues. J lost 3 bases, V lost 7 bases, and 8 bases had no gene match. The germline gives CDR1 SQVTM, CDR2 ANQGSEA. This CDR3 is CSAADRENYEQYF. CDR3 in DNA: TGCAGCGCTGCGGACAGGGAAAACTACGAGCAGTACTTC.

The chain carries TRBV5-1 and TRBJ1-1; D is undetermined. Trimming took 0 bases from V and 5 from J, leaving 14 bases between them. Germline CDR1 reads SGHRS; CDR2 reads YFSETQ. The CDR3 consists of 15 residues. The CDR3 here is CASSLEQGLGTEAFF. The CDR3 DNA follows: TGCGCCAGCAGCTTGGAGCAAGGGTTGGGAACTGAAGCTTTCTTT. Using reference TRBV5-1 and TRBJ1-1 for the parts outside the CDR3, the full variable domain is KAGVTQTPRYLIKTRGQQVTLSCSPISGHRSVSWYQQTPGQGLQFLFEYFSETQRNKGNFPGRFSGRQFSNSRSEMNVSTLELGDSALYLCASSLEQGLGTEAFFGQGTRLTVV.

A single count supports this clone. The same CDR3 also results from other DNA sequences found in this sample. The rearrangement uses TRBV29-1 and TRBJ2-3, with 7 bases that match TRBD2. This CDR3 has 13 amino acids. After removal of 4 bases from V and 0 bases from J, the junction contained 1 base not matched to a gene. From germline, CDR1 is SQVTM and CDR2 ANQGSEA. The CDR3: CSVGGGSTDTQYF. As DNA, the CDR3 is TGCAGCGTTGGGGGGGGTAGCACAGATACGCAGTATTTT.

This clone was counted between two and nine times. This chain connects TRBV7-8 to TRBJ1-2; 7 bases match TRBD1. Germline CDR1 is SGHVS and CDR2 is FQNEAQ. V lost 3 bases to trimming and J lost 8 bases; unmatched junction nucleotides: 3. The CDR3 has 12 amino acids. CDR3: CASSLTGRGYTF. The DNA of the CDR3 is TGTGCCAGCAGCTTGACAGGGCGCGGCTACACCTTC.

The chain has TRBV15 and TRBJ2-1, with TRBD1 as a possible D gene (6 bases). Per germline, CDR1 LNHNV and CDR2 YYDKDF (reference sequence). This CDR3 region has 15 residues. V was clipped by 4 bases and J by 1 base, with 11 bases between them. In DNA form, the CDR3 reads TGTGCCACCAGCACGTCACAGGGATCCTACAATGAGCAGTTCTTC. Its protein is CATSTSQGSYNEQFF.